Below, 5 T cell receptor beta chains from the same sample are listed, as sequenced in a study of spatial heterogeneity in lung cancer. For these receptors, no antigen is known. Time point specified: sample taken at primary tumor resection. The study, taken as a whole, reports: Tumors with more nonsynonymous mutations had more expanded intratumoral alpha and beta TCRs.

TCRdb re-called the 5' RACE reads with MiXCR, one entry per CDR3 protein. In the table there are 3,300 or so distinct CDR3 sequences, 7.5% to 8.5% of which are singletons. The sequencing used lung tumor tissue, collected at surgery. The receptors were gathered from a male donor with early-stage non-small cell lung cancer.

In its sample, this clonotype was seen a few times. The V call is TRBV7-9, the J call TRBJ2-5; D remains ambiguous. V was cut by 4 bases and J by 1 base, with 10 bases left in between. Germline V CDR1 and CDR2: SEHNR, FQNEAQ (reference sequence). CDR3 size: 14 residues. The CDR3 region has the DNA TGTGCCAGCAGCTCTTTGGGGTTCCAAGAGACCCAGTACTTC. Translating it yields CASSSLGFQETQYF.

This clonotype is judged medium-sized. The chain has TRBV7-2 and TRBJ1-5; D remains ambiguous. In germline, CDR1 is SGHTA, CDR2 FQGNSA. This CDR3 has 13 residues. Trimming took 1 base from V and 6 from J, leaving 7 bases between them. CDR3 sequence reads: CASSLDLGQPQHF. CDR3 bases: TGTGCCAGCAGCTTAGACCTGGGTCAGCCCCAGCATTTT.

Judged by abundance, this clonotype is medium-sized (0.01 to 0.1%). The chain couples TRBV5-1 to TRBJ2-1; D remains unclear. Trimming shortened V by 5 bases and J by 0 bases, and 12 bases separated the two germline ends. CDR1 SGHRS and CDR2 YFSETQ come from the germline V gene. CDR3 length equals 15 residues. CDR3 coding DNA: TGCGCCAGCAGAGAGGCCCTGAGCTCCTACAATGAGCAGTTCTTC. It translates to CASREALSSYNEQFF. The whole variable domain, remainder taken from reference TRBV5-1 and TRBJ2-1, is KAGVTQTPRYLIKTRGQQVTLSCSPISGHRSVSWYQQTPGQGLQFLFEYFSETQRNKGNFPGRFSGRQFSNSRSEMNVSTLELGDSALYLCASREALSSYNEQFFGPGTRLTVL.

This clonotype was counted ten times or more. This chain uses TRBV28 with TRBJ2-7, with D possibly being TRBD1 (5 bases). With 6 bases removed from V and 2 bases from J, the gap between germline ends came to 17 bases. The V gene's germline CDR1 is MDHEN and CDR2 SYDVKM. The length of the CDR3 is 15 residues. The CDR3: CASSFNGAVAYEQYF. The CDR3 DNA sequence: TGTGCCAGCAGCTTCAATGGGGCCGTCGCCTACGAGCAGTACTTC.

In its sample, this clonotype is medium-sized. The rearrangement joins TRBV14 to TRBJ1-1, with D unresolved. V dropped 0 bases and J dropped 8 bases, with 10 bases sitting between them. Germline loops: CDR1 SGHDN, CDR2 FVKESK. The CDR3 totals 13 residues. CDR3 residues: CASSQDYGREAFF. The CDR3 DNA reads as TGTGCCAGCAGCCAAGACTACGGTCGAGAAGCTTTCTTT.